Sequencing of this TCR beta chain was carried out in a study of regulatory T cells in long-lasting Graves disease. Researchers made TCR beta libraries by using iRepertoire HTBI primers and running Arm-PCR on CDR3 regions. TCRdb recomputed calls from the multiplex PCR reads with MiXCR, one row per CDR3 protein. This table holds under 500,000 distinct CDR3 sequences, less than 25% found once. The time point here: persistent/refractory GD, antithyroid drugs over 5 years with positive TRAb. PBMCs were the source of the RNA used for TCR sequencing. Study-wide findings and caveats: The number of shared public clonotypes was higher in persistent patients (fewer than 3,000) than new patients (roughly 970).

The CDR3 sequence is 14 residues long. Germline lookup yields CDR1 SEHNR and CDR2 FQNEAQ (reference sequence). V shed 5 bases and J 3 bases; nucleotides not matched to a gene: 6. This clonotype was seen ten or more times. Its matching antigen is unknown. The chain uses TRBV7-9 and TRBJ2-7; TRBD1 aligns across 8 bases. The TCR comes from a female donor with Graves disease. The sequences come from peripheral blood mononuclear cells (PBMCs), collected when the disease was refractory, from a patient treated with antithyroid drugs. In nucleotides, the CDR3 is TGTGCCAGCAGCCTGCCAGGGGGCGGCTACGAGCAGTACTTC. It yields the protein CASSLPGGGYEQYF.